This T cell receptor beta chain was observed in a study of blood T cell repertoires in COVID-19. Whole-study context: Material from acute and convalescent COVID-19 was sourced from the United States, Italy and Spain. T cells, B-cell-depleted T cells, or PBMCs provided the cDNA or gDNA that served as material.

V lost 3 bases to trimming and J lost 2 bases; unmatched junction nucleotides: 6. The CDR3 extends over 15 amino acids. From germline, CDR1 is SGDLS and CDR2 YYNGEE. In the study's own analysis: The authors estimated nucleated cell counts from reference gene primer amplification. Sequencing was performed with immunoSEQ multiplex PCR; in TCRdb, only in-frame clones are kept and a portion is missing. V and J calls and clone size are as listed in that table; D and trimming were resolved from the DNA. Here the sample spans roughly 220,000 clones, roughly four fifths being singletons. The V and J genes are TRBV9 and TRBJ1-1; 8 bases match TRBD1. The sequenced sample was peripheral blood. The sequence was collected from a woman aged 60-75 years with acute or convalescent COVID-19. CDR3 nucleotide sequence: TGTGCCAGCAGCGCCCGGACAGGGATAAACACTGAAGCTTTCTTT. Protein product: CASSARTGINTEAFF.